What follows are 13 T cell receptor beta chains derived from one specimen sequenced in a study of cytomegalovirus exposure and HLA in healthy donors. Using immunoSEQ multiplex PCR, the repertoire was profiled, and TCRdb retains in-frame clones only, with some absent. The table lists some 140,000 clones, 80% to 90% of them singletons, with about 6.7% in the top ten. The sample was PBMCs. The source of these receptors is a woman aged 25 to 45 in good health and CMV-seropositive.

The V call is TRBV27, the J call TRBJ1-5; D is unresolved. The V end was cut by 4 bases, the J end by 1 base, with 14 bases between. This CDR3 spans 16 amino acids. The germline V gene has CDR1 MNHEY and CDR2 SMNVEV (reference sequence). In nucleotides, the CDR3 is TGTGCCAGCAGTTCGTCCCCCGCGGGAAGCAATCAGCCCCAGCATTTT. This sequence encodes CASSSSPAGSNQPQHF.

The chain is built from TRBV28 and TRBJ1-6, with D unclear. V was trimmed by 2 bases and J by 7 bases, leaving 6 bases between them. This CDR3 spans 13 amino acids. Germline V lookup: CDR1 MDHEN, CDR2 SYDVKM. In nucleotides, the CDR3 is TGTGCCAGCAGTTTAGTCCCGAATTCACCCCTCCACTTT. Translating gives CASSLVPNSPLHF.

The J gene is TRBJ1-2, the V gene TRBV6-1; D unclear. The V gene lost 3 bases and the J gene lost 8 bases, with 13 bases spanning the gap. The germline CDR1 and CDR2 sequences are MNHNS and SASEGT. The CDR3 length is 13 residues. For the CDR3, the DNA is TGTGCCAGCAGTGAGCGCCGAGGGTTAGGCTACACCTTC. Residues: CASSERRGLGYTF.

The gene calls are TRBV5-1 and TRBJ2-5, with 7 bases lining up with TRBD1. The CDR3 totals 14 residues. Per the germline V gene, CDR1 is SGHRS and CDR2 is YFSETQ. The junction had 8 bases not matched to a gene; V was cut back by 5 bases and J by 4 bases. The CDR3 DNA reads as TGCGCCAGCAGTTCGGAGACAGGGCTAGAGACCCAGTACTTC. It is translated as CASSSETGLETQYF.

The CDR3 nucleotides are TGTGCCAGCAGCGGTGCACAGTACCAAGAGACCCAGTACTTC. It translates to CASSGAQYQETQYF. The chain combines TRBV13 with TRBJ2-5; D gene ambiguous. CDR1 and CDR2 (germline): PRHDT, FYEKMQ (reference sequence). The CDR3 spans 14 residues. Deletions cut 5 bases from V and 0 bases from J, with 10 bases between.

The chain couples TRBV6-5 to TRBJ2-2, with D possibly matching TRBD1 (6 bases). Germline V gene lookup returns CDR1 MNHEY and CDR2 SVGAGI. V was trimmed by 0 bases and J by 5 bases, leaving 10 bases between them. The CDR3 loop spans 15 amino acids. The CDR3 coding sequence is TGTGCCAGCAGTTACTCAGGCAGGGGAACCGGGGAGCTGTTTTTT. This sequence encodes CASSYSGRGTGELFF.

The chain is built from TRBV4-1 and TRBJ2-7; 13 bases map to TRBD2. This CDR3 spans 15 amino acids. V trimming: 4 bases; J trimming: 6 bases; junction bases outside the gene matches: 6. Germline CDR1 reads MGHRA; CDR2 reads YSYEKL. CDR3 nucleotide sequence: TGCGCCAGCAGCCCCGGACTAGCGGGAGTGGGCGAGCAGTACTTC. Translation gives CASSPGLAGVGEQYF.

The table lists this clone with a count of one. The chain is built from TRBV7-6 and TRBJ1-2; 8 positions agree with TRBD1. The CDR3 covers 16 residues. Germline CDR1 and CDR2: SGHVS and FNYEAQ. The V gene end was trimmed by 5 bases and the J gene end by 2 bases; junction bases not matched to a gene: 10. In nucleotides, the CDR3 is TGTGCCAGCAGCCTGGGGACAGGACCGGAAAACTATGGCTACACCTTC. Translated: CASSLGTGPENYGYTF. The variable domain in full, completed from reference TRBV7-6 and TRBJ1-2, reads GAGVSQSPRYKVTKRGQDVALRCDPISGHVSLYWYRQALGQGPEFLTYFNYEAQQDKSGLPNDRFSAERPEGSISTLTIQRTEQRDSAMYRCASSLGTGPENYGYTFGSGTRLTVV.

The V gene is TRBV6-6, the J gene TRBJ2-2; 11 bases match TRBD1. The germline gives CDR1 MNHNY, CDR2 SVGAGI (reference sequence). V lost 8 bases to trimming and J lost 6 bases; unmatched junction nucleotides: 11. The CDR3 has 16 residues. The CDR3, as DNA: TGTGCCAGCGCCCAACTCCGGACAGGGGGCTCCGGGGAGCTGTTTTTT. It specifies CASAQLRTGGSGELFF.

The chain recombines TRBV27 with TRBJ1-2; no clear D. V lost 8 bases, J lost 8 bases, and 24 bases lay in between. Germline V gene data show CDR1 as MNHEY and CDR2 as SMNVEV (reference sequence). The length of the CDR3 is 15 residues. This CDR3 reads CASAVRDPGPGGYTF. CDR3 sequence (DNA): TGTGCCAGCGCGGTTCGAGACCCCGGTCCGGGGGGCTACACCTTC.

This chain connects TRBV2 to TRBJ2-3; D gene unclear. The germline V gene has CDR1 SNHLY and CDR2 FYNNEI. This CDR3 is built from 12 residues. V was trimmed by 0 bases and J by 5 bases, leaving 3 bases between them. The CDR3 bases are TGTGCCAGCAGTGAAGCCGGAGATACGCAGTATTTT. It is translated as CASSEAGDTQYF. The variable domain in full, with the rest retrieved from reference TRBV2 and TRBJ2-3, is EPEVTQTPSHQVTQMGQEVILRCVPISNHLYFYWYRQILGQKVEFLVSFYNNEISEKSEIFDDQFSVERPDGSNFTLKIRSTKLEDSAMYFCASSEAGDTQYFGPGTRLTVL.

The chain links TRBV25-1 to TRBJ2-1, with 8 bases matching TRBD1. This CDR3 has 13 residues. Germline V gene lookup returns CDR1 MGHDK and CDR2 SYGVNS. With V trimmed by 3 bases and J by 7 bases, 2 bases remained unmatched. The CDR3 loop reads CASSDDRGNEQFF. The CDR3 DNA follows: TGTGCCAGCAGTGATGACAGGGGAAATGAGCAGTTCTTC.

The chain has TRBV13 and TRBJ2-3; TRBD1 agrees at 7 bases. The CDR3 is 15 amino acids. Per the germline V gene, CDR1 is PRHDT and CDR2 is FYEKMQ (reference sequence). Trimming took 3 bases from V and 1 from J; bases not matched to a gene: 4. CDR3 nucleotides: TGTGCCAGCAGCTTCGCCGGGACAGGCACAGATACGCAGTATTTT. It codes for CASSFAGTGTDTQYF. The complete variable domain, with remaining parts taken from reference TRBV13 and TRBJ2-3, reads AAGVIQSPRHLIKEKRETATLKCYPIPRHDTVYWYQQGPGQDPQFLISFYEKMQSDKGSIPDRFSAQQFSDYHSELNMSSLELGDSALYFCASSFAGTGTDTQYFGPGTRLTVL.